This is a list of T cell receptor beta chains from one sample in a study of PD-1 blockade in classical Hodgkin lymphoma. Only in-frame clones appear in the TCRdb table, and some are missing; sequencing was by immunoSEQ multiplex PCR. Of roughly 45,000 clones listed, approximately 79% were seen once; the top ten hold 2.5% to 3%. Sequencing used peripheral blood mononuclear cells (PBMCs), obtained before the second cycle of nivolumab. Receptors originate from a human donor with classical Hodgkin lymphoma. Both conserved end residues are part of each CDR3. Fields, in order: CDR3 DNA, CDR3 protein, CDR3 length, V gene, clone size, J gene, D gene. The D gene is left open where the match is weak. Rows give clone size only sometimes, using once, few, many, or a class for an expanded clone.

CDR3nt: TGCGCCAGCAGCTCCCTTACAAGACAGGGTTTACAAGAGACCCAGTACTTC; CDR3aa: CASSSLTRQGLQETQYF; len: 17; v_gene: TRBV5-1; abundance: once; j_gene: TRBJ2-5; d_gene: TRBD1
CDR3nt: TGTGCCAGCAGCTTAACCGGGAGTTCCGGGGAGCTGTTTTTT; CDR3aa: CASSLTGSSGELFF; len: 14; v_gene: TRBV13; abundance: NA; j_gene: TRBJ2-2; d_gene: NA
CDR3nt: TGTGCCAGCAGCTTAGCGGCCAGGGCAGGTGAAAAACTGTTTTTT; CDR3aa: CASSLAARAGEKLFF; len: 15; v_gene: TRBV7-2; abundance: NA; j_gene: TRBJ1-4; d_gene: NA
CDR3nt: TGTGCCAGCAGCGTCGGGGCAGATGGGCCCCAGCATTTT; CDR3aa: CASSVGADGPQHF; len: 13; v_gene: TRBV9; abundance: NA; j_gene: TRBJ1-5; d_gene: NA
CDR3nt: TGCGCCAGCAGCCAGGACGGTTATGAGCAGTTCTTC; CDR3aa: CASSQDGYEQFF; len: 12; v_gene: TRBV4-1; abundance: NA; j_gene: TRBJ2-1; d_gene: NA
CDR3nt: TGTGCCAGCAGTTCTTTCTACGAGCAGTACTTC; CDR3aa: CASSSFYEQYF; len: 11; v_gene: TRBV28; abundance: NA; j_gene: TRBJ2-7; d_gene: NA
CDR3nt: TGTGCCAGTAGTATTTCTGGGGGGCCCCTAGATACGCAGTATTTT; CDR3aa: CASSISGGPLDTQYF; len: 15; v_gene: TRBV19; abundance: NA; j_gene: TRBJ2-3; d_gene: NA
CDR3nt: TGCAGCGTTGAAGATCGAGGACCGGGGAGGTACAATGAGCAGTTCTTC; CDR3aa: CSVEDRGPGRYNEQFF; len: 16; v_gene: TRBV29-1; abundance: NA; j_gene: TRBJ2-1; d_gene: NA
CDR3nt: TGTGCCAGCAGTTTGGGGGGTGGAGGGGCACCCCTCCACTTT; CDR3aa: CASSLGGGGAPLHF; len: 14; v_gene: TRBV27; abundance: NA; j_gene: TRBJ1-6; d_gene: NA
CDR3nt: TGTGCCAGCAATCCTAGCGGGGCGTCCACCGGGGAGCTGTTTTTT; CDR3aa: CASNPSGASTGELFF; len: 15; v_gene: TRBV7-9; abundance: NA; j_gene: TRBJ2-2; d_gene: TRBD2
CDR3nt: TGCGCCAGCAGTCAAAGGACCGCCGGGACTAGCGGGGGATTGACCTACAATGAGCAGTTCTTC; CDR3aa: CASSQRTAGTSGGLTYNEQFF; len: 21; v_gene: TRBV23-1; abundance: NA; j_gene: TRBJ2-1; d_gene: TRBD2
CDR3nt: TGTGCCAGCAGCACCGGACAGGGATCCTACAATGAGCAGTTCTTC; CDR3aa: CASSTGQGSYNEQFF; len: 15; v_gene: TRBV7-8; abundance: NA; j_gene: TRBJ2-1; d_gene: TRBD1
CDR3nt: TGTGCCTGGCCAGGGGTGCGTAGCACAGATACGCAGTATTTT; CDR3aa: CAWPGVRSTDTQYF; len: 14; v_gene: TRBV2; abundance: NA; j_gene: TRBJ2-3; d_gene: NA
CDR3nt: TGTGCCAGCAGTCCCGTAGCGGGAGGGGGCGATGAGCAGTTCTTC; CDR3aa: CASSPVAGGGDEQFF; len: 15; v_gene: TRBV27; abundance: NA; j_gene: TRBJ2-1; d_gene: TRBD2
CDR3nt: TGTGCCAGCAGCGTAGCGGGGGGCCAGAACACCGGGGAGCTGTTTTTT; CDR3aa: CASSVAGGQNTGELFF; len: 16; v_gene: TRBV9; abundance: NA; j_gene: TRBJ2-2; d_gene: NA
CDR3nt: TGTGCCAGCAGTCATGGGCCGGAGGGAGGAAACTATGGCTACACCTTC; CDR3aa: CASSHGPEGGNYGYTF; len: 16; v_gene: TRBV6-6; abundance: NA; j_gene: TRBJ1-2; d_gene: NA
CDR3nt: TGCGCCAGCAGTACAGGTTACTACGAGCAGTACTTC; CDR3aa: CASSTGYYEQYF; len: 12; v_gene: TRBV5-1; abundance: NA; j_gene: TRBJ2-7; d_gene: NA
CDR3nt: TGTGCCAGCAGCCTCCCGGGGGGCGATAATTCACCCCTCCACTTT; CDR3aa: CASSLPGGDNSPLHF; len: 15; v_gene: TRBV11-2; abundance: NA; j_gene: TRBJ1-6; d_gene: NA
CDR3nt: TGTGCCAGCAGCGCCCCACACGGGACATCGAACACCGGGGAGCTGTTTTTT; CDR3aa: CASSAPHGTSNTGELFF; len: 17; v_gene: TRBV9; abundance: once; j_gene: TRBJ2-2; d_gene: NA
CDR3nt: TGTGCCAGCAGTAGGGCAGATACGCAGTATTTT; CDR3aa: CASSRADTQYF; len: 11; v_gene: TRBV25-1; abundance: NA; j_gene: TRBJ2-3; d_gene: NA
CDR3nt: TGCGCCAGCAGCGAAGGGGTTAGCACAGATACGCAGTATTTT; CDR3aa: CASSEGVSTDTQYF; len: 14; v_gene: TRBV5-1; abundance: NA; j_gene: TRBJ2-3; d_gene: NA
CDR3nt: TGTGCCAGCAGTTTATCCGGAGTTCGCCCCTCGAACAATGAGCAGTTCTTC; CDR3aa: CASSLSGVRPSNNEQFF; len: 17; v_gene: TRBV27; abundance: once; j_gene: TRBJ2-1; d_gene: NA
CDR3nt: TGTGCCAGCAGTTTAAGGGGAGGTGGCTACACCTTC; CDR3aa: CASSLRGGGYTF; len: 12; v_gene: TRBV27; abundance: NA; j_gene: TRBJ1-2; d_gene: NA
CDR3nt: TGTGCCAGCAGCTTGTCGGCGAGGGACCTAACCTTCTACACCTTC; CDR3aa: CASSLSARDLTFYTF; len: 15; v_gene: TRBV5-6; abundance: NA; j_gene: TRBJ1-2; d_gene: NA
CDR3nt: TGTGCCAGCAGTTTATCGGCGGGGGCGCGTCAGCCCCAGCATTTT; CDR3aa: CASSLSAGARQPQHF; len: 15; v_gene: TRBV27; abundance: NA; j_gene: TRBJ1-5; d_gene: NA
CDR3nt: TGTGCCAGCAGCGTAGTTTTAGCGGCCAATGAGCAGTTCTTC; CDR3aa: CASSVVLAANEQFF; len: 14; v_gene: TRBV9; abundance: NA; j_gene: TRBJ2-1; d_gene: NA
CDR3nt: TGTGCCAGCAGTTTACCGGCCGGGGGCAATGAGCAGTTCTTC; CDR3aa: CASSLPAGGNEQFF; len: 14; v_gene: TRBV27; abundance: NA; j_gene: TRBJ2-1; d_gene: NA
CDR3nt: TGTGCCAGCAGTCCTACCCTAGCCTACAATGAGCAGTTCTTC; CDR3aa: CASSPTLAYNEQFF; len: 14; v_gene: TRBV28; abundance: NA; j_gene: TRBJ2-1; d_gene: NA
CDR3nt: TGTGCCAGCAGCTTAGCTTGGTCTAATGAAAAACTGTTTTTT; CDR3aa: CASSLAWSNEKLFF; len: 14; v_gene: TRBV7-2; abundance: NA; j_gene: TRBJ1-4; d_gene: NA
CDR3nt: TGTGCCAGCATCACTTGGGCTCAGCTCGAGCGTGGCTACACCTTC; CDR3aa: CASITWAQLERGYTF; len: 15; v_gene: TRBV6-5; abundance: NA; j_gene: TRBJ1-2; d_gene: NA
CDR3nt: TGTGCCAGCAGCAGAGCAGGGGAAGCAGATACGCAGTATTTT; CDR3aa: CASSRAGEADTQYF; len: 14; v_gene: TRBV25-1; abundance: NA; j_gene: TRBJ2-3; d_gene: NA
CDR3nt: TGTGCCAGCAGTTACGGGGATGGCTACACCTTC; CDR3aa: CASSYGDGYTF; len: 11; v_gene: TRBV6-5; abundance: NA; j_gene: TRBJ1-2; d_gene: NA
CDR3nt: TGTGCCAGCAGCTTACCCCTAGCGGGGAAGTCCTACGAGCAGTACTTC; CDR3aa: CASSLPLAGKSYEQYF; len: 16; v_gene: TRBV7-9; abundance: NA; j_gene: TRBJ2-7; d_gene: TRBD2
CDR3nt: TGTGCCAGCAGTTACTCGAACATCGAGGGCTACACCTTC; CDR3aa: CASSYSNIEGYTF; len: 13; v_gene: TRBV6-5; abundance: NA; j_gene: TRBJ1-2; d_gene: NA
CDR3nt: TGTGCCAGCAGCTCAACTAGCGGGGCATACAATGAGCAGTTCTTC; CDR3aa: CASSSTSGAYNEQFF; len: 15; v_gene: TRBV6-5; abundance: NA; j_gene: TRBJ2-1; d_gene: TRBD2
CDR3nt: TGTGCCAGCAGCTTCAGACTAGCGGACTACAATGAGCAGTTCTTC; CDR3aa: CASSFRLADYNEQFF; len: 15; v_gene: TRBV5-4; abundance: few; j_gene: TRBJ2-1; d_gene: TRBD2
CDR3nt: TGTGCCAGCAGCCCGAGGACAGGGGGCGGAACTGAAGCTTTCTTT; CDR3aa: CASSPRTGGGTEAFF; len: 15; v_gene: TRBV5-4; abundance: NA; j_gene: TRBJ1-1; d_gene: TRBD1
CDR3nt: TGTGCCAGCAGCTTGAGGATCTACTCGAACACCGGGGAGCTGTTTTTT; CDR3aa: CASSLRIYSNTGELFF; len: 16; v_gene: TRBV5-8; abundance: many; j_gene: TRBJ2-2; d_gene: NA
CDR3nt: TGCGCCAGCAGCTTGTTGGGGGCGAAGTCAACTAATGAAAAACTGTTTTTT; CDR3aa: CASSLLGAKSTNEKLFF; len: 17; v_gene: TRBV5-1; abundance: NA; j_gene: TRBJ1-4; d_gene: NA
CDR3nt: TGTGCCAGCAAGAGGGGAACAACTAATGAAAAACTGTTTTTT; CDR3aa: CASKRGTTNEKLFF; len: 14; v_gene: TRBV2; abundance: NA; j_gene: TRBJ1-4; d_gene: NA
CDR3nt: TGTGCCAGCAGACCGGCGGCAGATACGCAGTATTTT; CDR3aa: CASRPAADTQYF; len: 12; v_gene: TRBV7-2; abundance: once; j_gene: TRBJ2-3; d_gene: NA
CDR3nt: TGTGCCAGCTCACCACCAGGGTCCGAACGGCAGTATTTT; CDR3aa: CASSPPGSERQYF; len: 13; v_gene: TRBV18; abundance: NA; j_gene: TRBJ2-3; d_gene: NA
CDR3nt: TGTGCCAGCAGCGACGGGAGGTCCTACGAGCAGTACTTC; CDR3aa: CASSDGRSYEQYF; len: 13; v_gene: TRBV9; abundance: NA; j_gene: TRBJ2-7; d_gene: TRBD2
CDR3nt: TGTGCCAGCTCACCACCGACAGGGGTCATCAATCAGCCCCAGCATTTT; CDR3aa: CASSPPTGVINQPQHF; len: 16; v_gene: TRBV18; abundance: NA; j_gene: TRBJ1-5; d_gene: TRBD1
CDR3nt: TGTGCCAGCAATGGAGGAGAAAAACTGTTTTTT; CDR3aa: CASNGGEKLFF; len: 11; v_gene: TRBV6-1; abundance: few; j_gene: TRBJ1-4; d_gene: NA